This T cell receptor (beta chain) was observed in a study of blood T cell repertoires in COVID-19. Overall study: The origin of the acute and convalescent COVID-19 samples was the United States, Italy and Spain.

In the authors' workflow: Nucleated cell number was recorded as an estimate derived from reference gene primer amplification. The repertoire was sequenced with immunoSEQ multiplex PCR; TCRdb's copy has only in-frame clones and lacks some. From that table come the V and J calls and clone size; the DNA was used to work out D and trimming. The sample consists of under 200,000 clones, approximately 91% of them appearing once. Enrolment of Seattle patients took place during active infection, and they were followed longitudinally. The origin of this receptor is a man between 18 and 29 years old with COVID-19, enrolled during active disease. Sequenced material: peripheral blood.

This CDR3 reads CASSRYQGAYTEAFF. The DNA for the CDR3 is TGTGCCAGCAGCCGCTACCAGGGGGCGTACACTGAAGCTTTCTTT. J is TRBJ1-1 and V is TRBV11-1; 8 nucleotides align to TRBD1. This CDR3 spans 15 amino acids. V was clipped by 5 bases and J by 3 bases; unmatched bases: 8. Per the germline V gene, CDR1 is SGHAT and CDR2 is FQDESV (reference sequence).